These 12 T cell receptor beta chains originate from one sample sequenced in a study of T cell changes during pregnancy in multiple sclerosis. Sequencing was performed with immunoSEQ multiplex PCR; in TCRdb, only in-frame clones are kept and a portion is missing. The sample holds just under 45,000 clones, roughly 96% seen once. The sequencing used peripheral blood, collected in the second trimester of pregnancy. All receptors derive from a female donor with multiple sclerosis, enrolled in a pregnancy study.

The rearrangement links TRBV5-1 to TRBJ2-7; no clear D. The V end was cut by 0 bases, the J end by 0 bases, with 13 bases between. This CDR3 has 16 residues. Germline CDR1 and CDR2: SGHRS and YFSETQ. The CDR3 sequence: CASSLENHLSSYEQYF. For the CDR3, the DNA is TGCGCCAGCAGCTTGGAGAATCACCTAAGCTCCTACGAGCAGTACTTC.

The chain recombines TRBV7-3 with TRBJ2-2, with D possibly TRBD1 on 7 matching bases. The germline gives CDR1 SGHTA, CDR2 FQGTGA. With 4 bases removed from V and 6 bases from J, the gap between germline ends came to 9 bases. The CDR3 has 13 amino acids. This CDR3 is CASSSRGAGELFF. The CDR3 coding sequence is TGTGCCAGCAGCTCCAGGGGGGCCGGGGAGCTGTTTTTT.

The chain has TRBV2 and TRBJ1-4; D unresolved. The CDR3 length is 14 residues. V lost 8 bases, J lost 4 bases, and 14 bases lay in between. Germline V gene lookup returns CDR1 SNHLY and CDR2 FYNNEI. CDR3 bases: TGTGCCAGCGGTGGAGGGCATAATAATGAAAAACTGTTTTTT. It specifies CASGGGHNNEKLFF.

The V gene is TRBV7-6, the J gene TRBJ2-1, with no clear D. The CDR3 spans 13 residues. Trimming removed 3 bases at V and 4 bases at J, with 7 bases between. Germline CDR1 SGHVS, CDR2 FNYEAQ. The CDR3 loop is CASSFFPYNEQFF. CDR3 sequence (DNA): TGTGCCAGCAGCTTCTTTCCTTACAATGAGCAGTTCTTC. Based on the CDR3 plus reference TRBV7-6 and TRBJ2-1, the full variable domain is GAGVSQSPRYKVTKRGQDVALRCDPISGHVSLYWYRQALGQGPEFLTYFNYEAQQDKSGLPNDRFSAERPEGSISTLTIQRTEQRDSAMYRCASSFFPYNEQFFGPGTRLTVL.

The chain carries TRBV7-2 and TRBJ1-2; D unclear. Per germline, CDR1 SGHTA and CDR2 FQGNSA. Trimming removed 5 bases at V and 3 bases at J, with 16 bases between. The CDR3 contains 15 residues. CDR3 nucleotide sequence: TGTGCCAGCAGCCCTCGGACTGGCAGAGACTATGGCTACACCTTC. Translating gives CASSPRTGRDYGYTF.

The chain is built from TRBV6-1 and TRBJ2-3, with 14 bases identical to TRBD2. The CDR3 spans 15 residues. Per germline, CDR1 MNHNS and CDR2 SASEGT. The J segment lost 5 bases and the V segment lost 4 bases, leaving 2 bases of the junction unmatched. The CDR3 here is CASSAGTSGGDTQYF. The CDR3, as DNA: TGTGCCAGCAGTGCCGGGACTAGCGGGGGAGATACGCAGTATTTT.

The CDR3 loop reads CASSALAGWAETQYF. The CDR3 coding sequence is TGTGCCAGCAGCGCTCTAGCGGGGTGGGCAGAGACCCAGTACTTC. The rearrangement links TRBV7-6 to TRBJ2-5, with 9 bases fitting TRBD2. The CDR3 consists of 15 residues. Per germline, CDR1 SGHVS and CDR2 FNYEAQ. V trimming: 5 bases; J trimming: 4 bases; junction bases outside the gene matches: 8.

The rearrangement joins TRBV11-3 to TRBJ2-3, with a possible D match to TRBD2 (5 bases). This CDR3 contains 14 residues. Trimming shortened V by 1 base and J by 1 base, and 6 bases separated the two germline ends. The germline V gene encodes CDR1 SGHNT and CDR2 YENEEA. CDR3 nucleotide sequence: TGTGCCAGCAGCTTAGGGCGGGGCACAGATACGCAGTATTTT. This translates into CASSLGRGTDTQYF.

The chain is built from TRBV5-6 and TRBJ1-3; D uncertain. CDR1 and CDR2 from the germline V gene are SGHDT and YYEEEE. The CDR3 length is 10 residues. V was trimmed by 4 bases and J by 7 bases, leaving 3 bases between them. DNA of the CDR3: TGTGCCAGCAGCGGCAACACCATATATTTT. Protein sequence: CASSGNTIYF.

J is TRBJ2-2 and V is TRBV5-1; no clear D. Trimming took 0 bases from V and 1 from J, leaving 4 bases between them. This CDR3 is 14 amino acids long. Germline V gene lookup returns CDR1 SGHRS and CDR2 YFSETQ. CDR3 DNA: TGCGCCAGCAGCTTGGTTAAGAACACCGGGGAGCTGTTTTTT. Translated: CASSLVKNTGELFF.

The rearrangement joins TRBV7-8 to TRBJ2-7, with 7 bases aligning to TRBD1. V dropped 2 bases and J dropped 3; count of bases not matched to a gene: 7. The CDR3 spans 15 residues. Germline V gene sequence: CDR1 SGHVS, CDR2 FQNEAQ. The CDR3 spells CASSLLGGVRYEQYF. CDR3 coding DNA: TGTGCCAGCAGCTTACTAGGGGGCGTTCGCTACGAGCAGTACTTC.

The chain recombines TRBV6-5 with TRBJ1-5; 7 bases match TRBD1. CDR1 is MNHEY and CDR2 is SVGAGI in the germline V gene. V was clipped by 5 bases and J by 3 bases; unmatched bases: 4. The CDR3 is 14 residues long. The CDR3 is CASSQDRANQPQHF. Written as DNA, the CDR3 is TGTGCCAGCAGTCAAGACAGGGCCAATCAGCCCCAGCATTTT.